This T cell receptor (beta chain) derives from a study of cytomegalovirus exposure and HLA in healthy donors (dated by TCRdb to 2017 to 2019). For the study in its entirety: According to a later analysis, the approximately 130 validation repertoires were produced on the same platform as the approximately 600 repertoires of the first cohort. The aim of the study was to test whether cataloging public T cell receptors could identify signatures of past pathogen exposure. Besides the first cohort of about 730 subjects, a separate validation cohort made up of over a hundred different subjects was used. To predict cytomegalovirus infection status, the study combined high-throughput TCR immunosequencing, statistical association of individual TCRs with disease status, and machine learning. General findings and caveats noted by the study authors: The authors suggested that the approach could potentially be extended to other disease states and immunological phenotypes. The validation cohort had no HLA typing available for a later analysis, so co-occurrence within that cohort was assessed over all 120 or so repertoires. Across donors, most TCR sequences were observed very rarely, whereas some public TCRs were present in many individuals. Three of the identified cytomegalovirus-associated TCR beta chains were confirmed in vitro to be specific for cytomegalovirus antigens. The study gave a list of over 150 TCR beta chains associated with cytomegalovirus. Subsequent analysis determined that TCRs grouped into clusters in the first cohort also showed a tendency toward co-occurrence across the 120 or so validation repertoires, and approximately 93% of cluster scores exceeded 0. The classifier was reported to diagnose cytomegalovirus status with high specificity and sensitivity in both the original and validation cohorts.

For this chain, trimming is 3 bases at the V end and 7 bases at the J end, and the number of junction bases without a gene match is 8. Spanning cysteine to phenylalanine, the CDR3 consists of 14 amino acids. Of the read, only the CDR3 DNA is kept; its 42 bases are in frame from base 1. The germline V gene specifies SGHRS as CDR1 and YFSETQ as CDR2. Receptor libraries were prepared by the immunoSEQ multiplex PCR assay. The authors' pipeline ran thus. A statistical classification framework was built for diagnosing cytomegalovirus status from the catalog of TCR beta chain sequences. TCRdb carries this immuneACCESS record with in-frame sequences only. Its versions omit some clonotypes, under half of them owing to an unresolved V gene in the studies checked, with the rest unexplained. V and J calls and clone size are given by that table; D and trimming were obtained from the DNA. The sample contains some 320,000 clones, 87% of them found a single time. The ten most abundant clones make up 1% to 1.5% of the sample.

Worth noting for this clone: Its antigen has not been determined. There are no base qualities to consult, and no much larger clone falls within one base.

Donors formed part of the validation cohort, which comprised over a hundred subjects and was distinct from the first cohort of 666 subjects. The V gene is TRBV5-1 and the J gene is TRBJ1-1; 8 central nucleotides agree with TRBD1. This receptor was taken from a woman in her 30s in good health and CMV-seropositive. Sequencing used PBMCs. The DNA sequence is as follows: TGCGCCAGCAGCTCCGCGGGACAGGACCATGAAGCTTTCTTT. It translates to CASSSAGQDHEAFF.